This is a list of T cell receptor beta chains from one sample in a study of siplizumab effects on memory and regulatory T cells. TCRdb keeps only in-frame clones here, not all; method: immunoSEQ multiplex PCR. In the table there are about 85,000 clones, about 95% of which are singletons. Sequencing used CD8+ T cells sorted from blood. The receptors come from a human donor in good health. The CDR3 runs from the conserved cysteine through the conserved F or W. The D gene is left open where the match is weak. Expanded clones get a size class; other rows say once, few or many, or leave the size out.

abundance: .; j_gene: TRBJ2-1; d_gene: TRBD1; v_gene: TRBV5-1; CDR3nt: TGCGCCAGCAGCAAATGGGCCGGGACAGGGGGTTTTTGGGATGAGCAGTTCTTC; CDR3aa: CASSKWAGTGGFWDEQFF
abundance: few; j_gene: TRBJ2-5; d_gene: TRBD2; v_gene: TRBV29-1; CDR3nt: TGCAGCGTTGGGACCCTAGCGGGAGCTCCAGAGACCCAGTACTTC; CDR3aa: CSVGTLAGAPETQYF
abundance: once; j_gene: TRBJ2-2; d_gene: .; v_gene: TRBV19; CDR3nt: TGTGCCAGTAGTATTGGTGGGGGGACCGGGGAGCTGTTTTTT; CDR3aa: CASSIGGGTGELFF
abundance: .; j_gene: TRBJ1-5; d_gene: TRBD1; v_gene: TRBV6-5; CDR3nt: TGTGCCAGCAGAGGACAGGGCAATCAGCCCCAGCATTTT; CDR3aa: CASRGQGNQPQHF
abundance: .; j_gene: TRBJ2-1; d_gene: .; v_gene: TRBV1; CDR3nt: TGCACCAGCAGCTACAGGGGTGTTCGGACTAGCGGTCCGATTCAATCCTACAATGAGCAGTTCTTC; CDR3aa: CTSSYRGVRTSGPIQSYNEQFF
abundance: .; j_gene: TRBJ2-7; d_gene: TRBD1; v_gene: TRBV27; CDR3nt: TGTGCCAGCAAAACGGGGACAGGGAGCAACGAGCAGTACTTC; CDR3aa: CASKTGTGSNEQYF
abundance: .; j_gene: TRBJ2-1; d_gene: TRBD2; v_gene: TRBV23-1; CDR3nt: TGCGCCAGCAGTCAATCGAGCACTAGCGGAATGGATGAGCAGTTCTTC; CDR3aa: CASSQSSTSGMDEQFF
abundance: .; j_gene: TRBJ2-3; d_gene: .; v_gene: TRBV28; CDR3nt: TGTGCCAGCAGGAGATACACAGATACGCAGTATTTT; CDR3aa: CASRRYTDTQYF
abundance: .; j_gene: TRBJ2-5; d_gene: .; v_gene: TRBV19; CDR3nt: TGTGCCAGTAGTATGACAGTACAAGAGACCCAGTACTTC; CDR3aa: CASSMTVQETQYF
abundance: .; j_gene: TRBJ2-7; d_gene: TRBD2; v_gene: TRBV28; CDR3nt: TGTGCCAGCAGTCCAACTAGCGGGAGTAGCTACGAGCAGTACTTC; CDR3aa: CASSPTSGSSYEQYF
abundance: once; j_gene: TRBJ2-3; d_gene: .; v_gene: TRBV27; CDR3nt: TGTGCCAGCAGGGGACGGGAGACGGGCACAGATACGCAGTATTTT; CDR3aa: CASRGRETGTDTQYF
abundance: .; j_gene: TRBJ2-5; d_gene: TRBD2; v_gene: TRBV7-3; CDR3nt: TGTGCCAGCAGCCCTAGCGGGAGTTCAGAGACCCAGTACTTC; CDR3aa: CASSPSGSSETQYF
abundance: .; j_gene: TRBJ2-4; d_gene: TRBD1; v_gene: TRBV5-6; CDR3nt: TGTGCCAGCAGCTTGGAGGCGGGACAGGGGAACATTCAGTACTTC; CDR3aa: CASSLEAGQGNIQYF
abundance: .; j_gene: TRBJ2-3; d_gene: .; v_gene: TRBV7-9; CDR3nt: TGTGCCAGCAGCTTAGGGACTCTCGATGGGGATACGCAGTATTTT; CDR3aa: CASSLGTLDGDTQYF
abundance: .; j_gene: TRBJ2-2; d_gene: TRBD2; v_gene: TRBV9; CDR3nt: TGTGCCAGCGGACTAGCCGGGGAGCTGTTTTTT; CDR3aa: CASGLAGELFF
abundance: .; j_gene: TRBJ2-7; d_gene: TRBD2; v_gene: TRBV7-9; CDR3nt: TGTGCCAGCAGCCAAGCGGGAGGGCCGTACGAGCAGTACTTC; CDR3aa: CASSQAGGPYEQYF
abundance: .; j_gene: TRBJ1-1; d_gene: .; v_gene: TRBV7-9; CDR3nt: TGTGCCAGCAGCTACGGACATTTACCTGAAGCTTTCTTT; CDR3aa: CASSYGHLPEAFF
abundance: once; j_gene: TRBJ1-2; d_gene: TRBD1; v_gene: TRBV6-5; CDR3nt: TGTGCCAGCAGTGCCCCCGGACAGGGGTCGGGGGGCTACACCTTC; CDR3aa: CASSAPGQGSGGYTF
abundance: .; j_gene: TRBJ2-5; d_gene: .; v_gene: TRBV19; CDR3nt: TGTGCCAGTAGTATAGCGAGGGAGACCCAGTACTTC; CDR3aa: CASSIARETQYF
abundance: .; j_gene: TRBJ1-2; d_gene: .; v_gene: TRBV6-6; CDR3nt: TGTGCCAGCAGTTACTCCGCCACGCCCGTCTATGGCTACACCTTC; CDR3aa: CASSYSATPVYGYTF
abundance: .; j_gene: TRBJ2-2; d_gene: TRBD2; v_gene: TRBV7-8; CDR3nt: TGTGCCAGCAGCGAAACCAGGACTAGCGGAGCAAACACCGGGGAGCTGTTTTTT; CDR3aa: CASSETRTSGANTGELFF
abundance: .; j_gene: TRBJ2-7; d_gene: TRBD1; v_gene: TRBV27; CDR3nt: TGTGCCAGCAGACTGACAGGGGGCTCGTACGAGCAGTACTTC; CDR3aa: CASRLTGGSYEQYF
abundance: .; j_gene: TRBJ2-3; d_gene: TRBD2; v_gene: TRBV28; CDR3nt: TGTGCCAGCAGTCCAAAGCGGGAAGTCCGCACAGATACGCAGTATTTT; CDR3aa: CASSPKREVRTDTQYF
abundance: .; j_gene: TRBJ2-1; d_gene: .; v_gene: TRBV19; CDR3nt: TGTGCCAGTGCTGTGTGGGTGGACTACAATGAGCAGTTCTTC; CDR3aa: CASAVWVDYNEQFF
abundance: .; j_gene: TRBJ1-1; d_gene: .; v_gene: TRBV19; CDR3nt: TGTGCCAGTAGTATTTCGGGGTACACTGAAGCTTTCTTT; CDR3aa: CASSISGYTEAFF
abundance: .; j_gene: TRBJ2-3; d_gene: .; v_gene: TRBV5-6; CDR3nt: TGTGCCAGCAGCTTTGGGTCGGTTAGTACGCAGTATTTT; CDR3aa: CASSFGSVSTQYF
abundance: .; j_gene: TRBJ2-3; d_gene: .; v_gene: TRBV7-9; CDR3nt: TGTGCCAGCAGCTTAGATATTCCAGATACGCAGTATTTT; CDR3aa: CASSLDIPDTQYF
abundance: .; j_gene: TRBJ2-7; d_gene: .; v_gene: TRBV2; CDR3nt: TGTGCCAGCAGCCCACTCGGGTACGAGCAGTACTTC; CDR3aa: CASSPLGYEQYF
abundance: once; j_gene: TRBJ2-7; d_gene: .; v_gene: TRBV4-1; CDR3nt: TGCGCCAGCAGCCAAGTTAGGCAGGGTACCTACGAGCAGTACTTC; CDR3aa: CASSQVRQGTYEQYF
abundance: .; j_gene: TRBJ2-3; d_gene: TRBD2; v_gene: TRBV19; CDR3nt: TGTGCCAGTAGTATAGGGGCGGGAGATCTAGATACGCAGTATTTT; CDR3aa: CASSIGAGDLDTQYF
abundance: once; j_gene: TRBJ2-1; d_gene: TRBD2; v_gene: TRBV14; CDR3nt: TGTGCCAGCAGCCAAGAAAATAGCGGGAATGAGCAGTTCTTC; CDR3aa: CASSQENSGNEQFF
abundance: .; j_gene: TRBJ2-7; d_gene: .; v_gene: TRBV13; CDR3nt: TGTGCCAGCAGCTTAGACAGGGTAGTCTACGAGCAGTACTTC; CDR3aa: CASSLDRVVYEQYF
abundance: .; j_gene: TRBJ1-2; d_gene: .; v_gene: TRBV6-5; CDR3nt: TGTGCCAGCAGTTACCTTCAGGGATCGAATGGCTACACCTTC; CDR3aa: CASSYLQGSNGYTF
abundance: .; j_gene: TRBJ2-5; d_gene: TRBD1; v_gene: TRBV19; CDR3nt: TGTAGCACAGGGGAAGAGACCCAGTACTTC; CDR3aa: CSTGEETQYF
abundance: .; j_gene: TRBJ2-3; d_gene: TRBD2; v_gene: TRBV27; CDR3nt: TGTGCCAGCAGTTTGCGGACTAGCGGGAGTACAGATACGCAGTATTTT; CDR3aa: CASSLRTSGSTDTQYF
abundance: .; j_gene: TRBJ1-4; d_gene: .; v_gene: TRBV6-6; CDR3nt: TGTGCCAGCAATCCAGGCGCAACTAATGAAAAACTGTTTTTT; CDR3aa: CASNPGATNEKLFF
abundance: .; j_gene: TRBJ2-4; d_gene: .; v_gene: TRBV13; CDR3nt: TGTGCCAGCAGCTCTCGGACTGATGGTGTAAGGGACATTCAGTACTTC; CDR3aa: CASSSRTDGVRDIQYF
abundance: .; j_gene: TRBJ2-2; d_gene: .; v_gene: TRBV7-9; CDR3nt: TGTGCCAGCAGCTCCCCCAGGGCCCCCCCCGGGGAGCTGTTTTTT; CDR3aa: CASSSPRAPPGELFF
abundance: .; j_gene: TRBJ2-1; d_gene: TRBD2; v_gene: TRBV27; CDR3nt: TGTGCCAGCAGCCTAGCGGGAGGTAGCTCCTACAATGAGCAGTTCTTC; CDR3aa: CASSLAGGSSYNEQFF
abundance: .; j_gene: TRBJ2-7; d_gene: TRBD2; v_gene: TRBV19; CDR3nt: TGTGCCAGTAGTCTTCTCGGGACTAGCGGGGTATACGAGCAGTACTTC; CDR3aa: CASSLLGTSGVYEQYF
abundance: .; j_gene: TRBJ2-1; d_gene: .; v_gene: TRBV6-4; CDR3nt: TGTGCCAGCAGCGAAGACCCATACAATGAGCAGTTCTTC; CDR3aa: CASSEDPYNEQFF
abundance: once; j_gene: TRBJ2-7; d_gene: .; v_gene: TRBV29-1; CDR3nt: TGCAGCGTTTTCTTCGGAACCTACGAGCAGTACTTC; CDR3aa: CSVFFGTYEQYF
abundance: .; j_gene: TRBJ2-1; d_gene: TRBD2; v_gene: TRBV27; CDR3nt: TGTGCCAGCAGCTCGGGACTAGCGGGAGGTGAGCAGTTCTTC; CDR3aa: CASSSGLAGGEQFF
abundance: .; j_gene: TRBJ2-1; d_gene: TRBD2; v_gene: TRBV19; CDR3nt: TGTGCCAGTAGTATGAGCGGGGGACGCTCCTACAATGAGCAGTTCTTC; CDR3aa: CASSMSGGRSYNEQFF
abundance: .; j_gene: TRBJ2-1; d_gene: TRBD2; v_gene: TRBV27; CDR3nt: TGTGCCAGCAGTCTAGGGGAGGGGAGAGCGGGAGAAAATGAGCAGTTCTTC; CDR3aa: CASSLGEGRAGENEQFF
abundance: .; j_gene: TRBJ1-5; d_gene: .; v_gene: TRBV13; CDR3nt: TGTGCCAGCAGCTTAGGGTGGGGGGACCAGCCCCAGCATTTT; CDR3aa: CASSLGWGDQPQHF
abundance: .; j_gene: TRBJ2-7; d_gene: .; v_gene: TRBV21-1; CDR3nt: TGTGCCAGCAGCATCCTAGCGGGAGAGGTCTACGAGCAGTACTTC; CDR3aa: CASSILAGEVYEQYF
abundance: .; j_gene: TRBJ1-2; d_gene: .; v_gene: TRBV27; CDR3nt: TGTGCCAGCAGTTTTGGGGGGAACTATGGCTACACCTTC; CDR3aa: CASSFGGNYGYTF
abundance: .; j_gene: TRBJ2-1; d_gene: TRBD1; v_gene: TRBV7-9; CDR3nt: TGTGCCAGCAGCTTAGCGGGGACAGTGGAGCAGTTCTTC; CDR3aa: CASSLAGTVEQFF
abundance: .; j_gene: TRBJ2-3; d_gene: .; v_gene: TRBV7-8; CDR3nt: TGTGCCAGCAGTCAGCCCGGACCCACAGATACGCAGTATTTT; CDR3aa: CASSQPGPTDTQYF
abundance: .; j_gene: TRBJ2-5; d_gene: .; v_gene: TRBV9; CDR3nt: TGTGCCAGCAGCGTAGGTGACACCCCAGAGACCCAGTACTTC; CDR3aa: CASSVGDTPETQYF
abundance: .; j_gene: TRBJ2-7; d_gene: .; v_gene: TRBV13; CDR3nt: TGTGCCAGCAGCTTAGCTGGCCTCGAGCAGTACTTC; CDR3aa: CASSLAGLEQYF
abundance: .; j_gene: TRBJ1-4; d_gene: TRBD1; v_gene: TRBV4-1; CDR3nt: TGCGCCAGCAGCCCCGGACAGGGGGAGAGAACTAATGAAAAACTGTTTTTT; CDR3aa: CASSPGQGERTNEKLFF
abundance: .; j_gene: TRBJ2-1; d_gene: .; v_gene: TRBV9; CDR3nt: TGTGCCAGCAGCCCCGGGGGAAACAATGAGCAGTTCTTC; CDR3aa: CASSPGGNNEQFF
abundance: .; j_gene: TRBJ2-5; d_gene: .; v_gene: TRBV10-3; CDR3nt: TGTGCCATCAGTAGGGGTCAAGAGACCCAGTACTTC; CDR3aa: CAISRGQETQYF
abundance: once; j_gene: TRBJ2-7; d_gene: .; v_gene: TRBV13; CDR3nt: TGTGCCAGCAGCTTTGGAGGACGGGTCTACGAGCAGTACTTC; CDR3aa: CASSFGGRVYEQYF
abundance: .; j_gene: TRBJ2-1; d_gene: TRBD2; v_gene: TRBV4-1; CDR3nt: TGCGCCAGCAGCCCTATACTGACAGGGCTAGGACTAGCGGAATCCTACAATGAGCAGTTCTTC; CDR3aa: CASSPILTGLGLAESYNEQFF
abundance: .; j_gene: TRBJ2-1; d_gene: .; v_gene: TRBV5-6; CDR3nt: TGTGCCAGCAGCTTGGGTCCCGCGAGGGCCTCCTACAATGAGCAGTTCTTC; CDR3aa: CASSLGPARASYNEQFF
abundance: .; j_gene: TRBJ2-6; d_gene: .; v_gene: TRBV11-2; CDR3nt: TGTGCCAGCAGCTTAGATCACGGGGACGGAAACTCTGGGGCCAACGTCCTGACTTTC; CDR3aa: CASSLDHGDGNSGANVLTF